One T cell receptor (beta chain) is described in this entry. Authors' analysis steps: Quantification of nucleated cells was approximated via reference gene primer amplification. Sequencing was performed with immunoSEQ multiplex PCR; in TCRdb, only in-frame clones are kept and a portion is missing. V and J calls plus clone size are reproduced from that table; the DNA served to infer D and trimming. The top ten clones hold less than 4% of a sample with about 170,000 clones, about four fifths of them seen once. This specimen comes from a study of blood T cell repertoires in COVID-19. As for the study in general: Spain, Italy and the United States supplied samples that represented acute and convalescent COVID-19. T cells, B-cell-depleted T cells, or PBMCs supplied cDNA or gDNA.

This CDR3 is built from 16 residues. Germline V gene sequence: CDR1 SGHTA, CDR2 FQGTGA. Trimming cost V 2 bases and J 3 bases, with 14 bases left between them. V usage is TRBV7-3 and J usage is TRBJ2-1; D may be TRBD1 (7 bases). Material for sequencing was PBMCs or T cells enriched from blood (not recorded which). The sequence was collected from a woman aged 45-60 years in a cohort exposed to, infected with or recovered from COVID-19 (not recorded which). The CDR3: CASSLSGGGLYNEQFF. As DNA, the CDR3 is TGTGCCAGCAGCTTATCAGGGGGAGGCCTCTACAATGAGCAGTTCTTC.